This is a list of T cell receptor beta chains from one sample in a study of radiotherapy plus CTLA-4 blockade in lung cancer. TCRdb keeps only in-frame clones here, not all; method: immunoSEQ multiplex PCR. The sample gives approximately 81,000 clones, 60% to 85% of which show up once; approximately 4% is in the top ten. Source: peripheral blood, taken from a patient treated with radiotherapy plus ipilimumab. The receptors stem from a human donor with non-small cell lung cancer who had a partial response to radiotherapy plus ipilimumab. Some clones in this sample may be carry-over from other donors' samples. Both conserved end residues are part of each CDR3. The order of the fields is J gene, clone size, V gene, D gene, CDR3 protein, CDR3 DNA. A D gene is named only where the DNA matches it firmly. Size is stated for part of the rows, as once, few or many counts, or as a class when the clone is expanded.

TRBJ2-1 | - | TRBV5-4 | TRBD2 | CASRSGLAGALNEQFF | TGTGCCAGCAGGTCTGGACTAGCGGGGGCTCTCAATGAGCAGTTCTTC
TRBJ1-1 | - | TRBV19 | TRBD1 | CASSIIGTGHPLNTEAFF | TGTGCCAGTAGTATAATCGGGACAGGGCATCCATTGAACACTGAAGCTTTCTTT
TRBJ1-5 | - | TRBV28 | - | CASSLLTTVVNQPQHF | TGTGCCAGCAGTTTACTCACGACTGTTGTCAATCAGCCCCAGCATTTT
TRBJ2-1 | - | TRBV7-8 | - | CASSLDGLEPTAYNEQFF | TGTGCCAGCAGCTTAGACGGTTTGGAGCCTACGGCCTACAATGAGCAGTTCTTC
TRBJ1-1 | - | TRBV28 | - | CASSLLAGKTTEAFF | TGTGCCAGCAGTTTACTCGCAGGTAAGACGACTGAAGCTTTCTTT
TRBJ2-3 | - | TRBV5-6 | TRBD2 | CASSLRLAGWGGTDTQYF | TGTGCCAGCAGCTTGCGGCTAGCGGGGTGGGGGGGCACAGATACGCAGTATTTT
TRBJ2-7 | - | TRBV27 | TRBD1 | CASSFNRGSYEQYF | TGTGCCAGCAGTTTCAACAGGGGCTCCTACGAGCAGTACTTC
TRBJ2-1 | - | TRBV5-1 | - | CASSLYGGANSYNEQFF | TGCGCCAGCAGCTTGTATGGCGGGGCGAACTCCTACAATGAGCAGTTCTTC
TRBJ2-3 | - | TRBV6-6 | - | CASTSGLDTQYF | TGTGCCAGCACTTCAGGTTTGGATACGCAGTATTTT
TRBJ2-2 | - | TRBV30 | TRBD2 | CAWSGGRASGSLNTGELFF | TGTGCCTGGAGTGGCGGGCGGGCTAGCGGGAGTTTGAACACCGGGGAGCTGTTTTTT
TRBJ1-5 | - | TRBV6-1 | - | CASSGFGNQPQHF | TGTGCCAGCAGTGGATTCGGGAATCAGCCCCAGCATTTT
TRBJ2-2 | - | TRBV28 | - | CASLVRANTGELFF | TGTGCCAGCCTAGTCCGAGCGAACACCGGGGAGCTGTTTTTT
TRBJ1-5 | once | TRBV7-2 | - | CASSFGGWDQPQHF | TGTGCCAGCAGCTTCGGGGGATGGGATCAGCCCCAGCATTTT
TRBJ2-2 | - | TRBV7-9 | - | CASSLGDRYTGELFF | TGTGCCAGCAGCTTAGGCGACAGGTACACCGGGGAGCTGTTTTTT
TRBJ2-2 | - | TRBV19 | - | CASSINNGHGELFF | TGTGCCAGTAGTATCAATAACGGTCACGGGGAGCTGTTTTTT
TRBJ2-7 | - | TRBV7-6 | - | CASSLGPSESYEQYF | TGTGCCAGCAGCTTAGGTCCTAGCGAATCCTACGAGCAGTACTTC
TRBJ2-7 | - | TRBV7-2 | TRBD2 | CASSQGLAGGEQYF | TGTGCCAGCAGCCAGGGACTAGCGGGGGGCGAGCAGTACTTC
TRBJ1-5 | - | TRBV28 | TRBD1 | CASSYSGTGNQPQHF | TGTGCCAGCAGTTATTCCGGGACAGGCAATCAGCCCCAGCATTTT
TRBJ2-3 | - | TRBV29-1 | TRBD2 | CSAGGGATDTQYF | TGCAGCGCTGGCGGGGGGGCCACAGATACGCAGTATTTT
TRBJ2-7 | medium-sized | TRBV6-1 | TRBD1 | CASSPADRGLWEQYF | TGTGCCAGCAGTCCTGCGGACAGGGGGCTGTGGGAGCAGTACTTC
TRBJ1-6 | - | TRBV6-1 | TRBD1 | CASSEERLDRDSPLHF | TGTGCCAGCAGTGAAGAGAGGCTGGACAGGGACTCACCCCTCCACTTT
TRBJ1-2 | - | TRBV7-8 | TRBD1 | CASSLGGTGGYYGYTF | TGTGCCAGCAGCTTAGGAGGGACAGGGGGCTACTATGGCTACACCTTC